This entry describes one TCR beta chain. The sample originates from a study of CD8 T cells in Susac syndrome. Random hexamers primed reverse transcription of roughly 0.5 to 1 ug RNA. TCRdb itself ran the immunoSEQ multiplex PCR reads through MiXCR, one entry per CDR3 protein. The sample consists of 150,000 to 200,000 distinct CDR3 sequences, approximately 94% of them appearing once. Germline V CDR1 and CDR2: SGHRS, YFSETQ. Losses at the gene ends were 8 bases for V and 0 bases for J; bases not matched to a gene: 8. The CDR3 has 14 amino acids. Source material: CD4+ T cells from PBMCs. This clonotype was sampled from a human donor with multiple sclerosis. The rearrangement joins TRBV5-1 to TRBJ2-7; 7 bases map to TRBD1. CDR3 sequence (DNA): TGCGCCAGTAAGCAGGGGGTGACCTCCTACGAGCAGTACTTC. Translating gives CASKQGVTSYEQYF.